This T cell receptor (beta chain) was recorded in a study of T cell responses to AZD1222 COVID-19 vaccine. Study outcomes and limitations: Of the AZD1222 recipients, only five to seven were seropositive at baseline. Spike-specific TCR repertoires showed rising breadth and depth after two AZD1222 doses. Samples come after the peak T cell response, not at day 14.

Sequencing used immunoSEQ multiplex PCR; TCRdb keeps in-frame clones, though not all of them. The sample contains some 120,000 clones, approximately 91% of which appear only once. Comments on this clone: The target antigen is unknown.

V dropped 4 bases and J dropped 8; count of bases not matched to a gene: 6. The germline V gene encodes CDR1 MNHEY and CDR2 SVGAGI. CDR3 size: 15 residues. The chain couples TRBV6-5 to TRBJ1-6, with TRBD1 identical over 9 bases. This clonotype was sampled from an adult who received the AZD1222 COVID-19 vaccine. Source: peripheral blood, taken 28 days after the second AZD1222 dose. The CDR3 sequence: CASSLQGARDSPLHF. The CDR3 bases are TGTGCCAGCAGTTTACAGGGGGCGAGGGATTCACCCCTCCACTTT.